These 23 T cell receptor beta chains were sequenced from one sample in a study of CD8 T cells in ankylosing spondylitis. TCRdb reprocessed the 5' RACE reads via MiXCR and lists one record per CDR3 protein. Found here are under 300,000 distinct CDR3 sequences, roughly 10% of them singletons; the top ten hold 6% to 8.5%. The sample taken for sequencing was blood, either unsorted or a sorted T cell fraction (not recorded which). These receptor sequences come from a male donor with ankylosing spondylitis or in good health (not recorded which).

A single count supports this clonotype. This may arise from a read error, as a much more abundant clone is one base away. This likely comes from a read error, as the CDR3 has no conserved phenylalanine or tryptophan at its end. The chain is built from TRBV10-2 and TRBJ1-1; tentative D call: TRBD1 (6 bases). CDR3 length equals 14 residues. The V end was cut by 3 bases, the J end by 5 bases, with 13 bases between. Germline values: CDR1 WSHSY, CDR2 SAAADI. The CDR3 spells CASSETAGATEAFY. The DNA for the CDR3 is TGCGCCAGCAGTGAAACCGCAGGGGCTACTGAAGCTTTCTAT.

This clonotype was counted ten times or more. The chain links TRBV10-3 to TRBJ2-4; no clear D gene. CDR1 and CDR2 from the germline V gene are ENHRY and SYGVKD. Trimming shortened V by 3 bases and J by 2 bases, and 2 bases separated the two germline ends. The CDR3 runs 12 residues. The CDR3 spells CAISETKNIQYF. In DNA form, the CDR3 reads TGTGCCATCAGTGAAACCAAAAACATTCAGTACTTC.

The V gene is TRBV5-1, the J gene TRBJ1-1; D is unresolved. The ends were cut back, 1 base at V and 3 bases at J, with 10 bases in the middle. Germline V lookup: CDR1 SGHRS, CDR2 YFSETQ. This CDR3 region has 14 residues. CDR3 in amino acids: CASSLSRVDTEAFF. The CDR3 nucleotides read TGCGCCAGCAGCTTGTCGAGGGTTGACACTGAAGCTTTCTTT.

This clonotype was detected ten times or more. The V and J genes are TRBV6-1 and TRBJ2-3; 9 positions agree with TRBD2. There are 16 residues in the CDR3. Germline V gene sequence: CDR1 MNHNS, CDR2 SASEGT. The V segment lost 8 bases and the J segment 2 bases; nucleotides outside the gene matches: 11. The CDR3 bases are TGTGCCAGCTCAAAAGGAGCGGGGGGTTCCACAGATACGCAGTATTTT. It encodes CASSKGAGGSTDTQYF.

V and J are TRBV28 and TRBJ2-5, with 9 bases that match TRBD1. CDR1 is MDHEN and CDR2 is SYDVKM in the germline V gene. The junction had 10 bases not matched to a gene; V was cut back by 10 bases and J by 4 bases. The CDR3 contains 14 residues. The CDR3 region is CAIWSRDRAETQYF. In DNA, the CDR3 is TGTGCCATCTGGTCCCGGGACAGGGCAGAGACCCAGTACTTC.

This clonotype was recorded many times. The chain joins TRBV5-1 to TRBJ2-7; TRBD2 might be the D (6 bases). CDR1 is SGHRS, CDR2 YFSETQ, per germline. V was pared by 4 bases and J by 0 bases, with 17 bases between. The CDR3 loop spans 16 amino acids. As DNA, the CDR3 is TGCGCCAGCAGCCGACCCGGGAGACTATTCTCCTACGAGCAGTACTTC. Translating gives CASSRPGRLFSYEQYF.

This clonotype has a count of ten or more. V is TRBV5-1 and J is TRBJ1-5, with D possibly being TRBD1 (5 bases). Germline CDR1 reads SGHRS; CDR2 reads YFSETQ. This CDR3 comprises 14 residues. Between the trimmed V and J ends, which lost 4 bases and 5 bases, there was a span of 13 bases. CDR3 sequence (DNA): TGCGCCAGCAGCCCCTCGGGGGGTCATCAGCCCCAGCATTTT. The encoded protein is CASSPSGGHQPQHF.

This clonotype was counted only a few times. The genes are TRBV7-6 and TRBJ2-1; D remains ambiguous. Germline lookup yields CDR1 SGHVS and CDR2 FNYEAQ. The germline V and J ends were trimmed by 1 base and 0 bases, with 10 bases remaining between them. CDR3 length: 16 amino acids. CDR3 sequence (DNA): TGTGCCAGCAGCTTAGTGGCACTTCACTCCTACAATGAGCAGTTCTTC. The encoded protein is CASSLVALHSYNEQFF.

This clonotype has ten or more counts. J is TRBJ2-1 and V is TRBV20-1; 9 bases map to TRBD2. The germline gives CDR1 DFQATT, CDR2 SNEGSKA (reference sequence). There are 16 residues in the CDR3. With 3 bases clipped from V and 8 bases from J, the junction kept 14 bases outside the gene matches. The CDR3 coding sequence is TGCAGTGCTAGTGAAGCGGGGGGAACCCTGGAGGATGAGCAGTTCTTC. It codes for CSASEAGGTLEDEQFF.

This clonotype was seen repeatedly, ten times or more. At one boundary the junction diverges from the germline segment, which might be a read error. The rearrangement links TRBV4-1 to TRBJ1-2, with 8 bases that match TRBD1. Germline CDR1 reads MGHRA; CDR2 reads YSYEKL. The CDR3 has 17 amino acids. CDR3 nucleotide sequence: TGCGCCAGCAGCCATCCCGGGACAGGACCTATTTTCTATGACTACACCTTC. This gives the protein CASSHPGTGPIFYDYTF.

This clonotype was picked up many times. This chain uses TRBV5-1 with TRBJ2-1; no clear D gene. With 4 bases removed from V and 8 bases from J, the gap between germline ends came to 10 bases. The CDR3 consists of 12 residues. From germline, CDR1 is SGHRS and CDR2 YFSETQ. The CDR3 is CASSPYLDEQFF. CDR3 DNA sequence: TGCGCCAGCAGCCCCTATTTAGATGAGCAGTTCTTC.

This clonotype was seen only a few times. The chain joins TRBV19 to TRBJ2-2; D gene uncertain. The CDR3 is 13 residues long. CDR1 and CDR2 from the germline V gene are LNHDA and SQIVND (reference sequence). V lost 3 bases, J lost 5 bases, and 7 bases lay in between. This chain's CDR3 is CASSIMGTGELFF. CDR3 DNA sequence: TGTGCCAGTAGTATCATGGGAACCGGGGAGCTGTTTTTT.

This clonotype was observed at least ten times. CDR3 DNA: TGTGCCAGCAGCTTGCCAGGGCCACACAATGAGCAGTTCTTC. Amino acids: CASSLPGPHNEQFF. This chain connects TRBV7-3 to TRBJ2-1; the D gene is possibly TRBD1 (5 bases). Germline V gene sequence: CDR1 SGHTA, CDR2 FQGTGA. The V gene lost 3 bases and the J gene lost 5 bases, with 11 bases spanning the gap. The CDR3 has 14 residues.

The sample holds many counts of this clonotype. The V and J genes are TRBV5-1 and TRBJ2-1, with 9 bases fitting TRBD2. The CDR3 runs 15 residues. Germline V gives CDR1 SGHRS, CDR2 YFSETQ. V gave up 2 bases and J gave up 4 bases; unmatched junction bases: 4. This CDR3 is CASSLLAGEYNEQFF. The CDR3 bases are TGCGCCAGCAGCTTATTAGCGGGGGAATACAATGAGCAGTTCTTC.

With regard to this clonotype: This may come from a read error, since a much larger clone is one base off. The chain carries TRBV5-6 and TRBJ2-1, with D tentatively TRBD1 or TRBD2 (5 bases each). The CDR3 length is 14 residues. Germline V CDR1 and CDR2: SGHDT, YYEEEE. The CDR3 DNA reads TGTACCAGCAGCGGCAGACAGATTCACAATGAGCAGTTCTTC. This translates into CTSSGRQIHNEQFF.

This clonotype was found many times. The chain carries TRBV11-2 and TRBJ1-5, with TRBD1 as a possible D gene (6 bases). The CDR3 spans 15 residues. The ends were cut back, 1 base at V and 0 bases at J, with 7 bases in the middle. CDR1 and CDR2 from the germline V gene are SGHAT and FQNNGV. CDR3 coding DNA: TGTGCCAGCAGCTTAGGGACAGTTAGCAATCAGCCCCAGCATTTT. It translates to CASSLGTVSNQPQHF.

This clonotype turned up a few times. The chain has TRBV7-9 and TRBJ1-2; D is ambiguous. Per germline, CDR1 SEHNR and CDR2 FQNEAQ (reference sequence). Trimming cost V 5 bases and J 4 bases, with 8 bases left between them. This CDR3 has 12 residues. CDR3 loop: CASSQSVYGYTF. Written as DNA, the CDR3 is TGTGCCAGCAGCCAATCCGTCTATGGCTACACCTTC.

Worth noting for this clonotype: One junction end disagrees with the germline gene, perhaps due to a read error. The V call is TRBV20-1, the J call TRBJ2-7, with 9 positions matching TRBD2. Germline CDR1 is DFQATT and CDR2 is SNEGSKA (reference sequence). The CDR3 is 16 amino acids. As DNA, the CDR3 is TGCTGTGCTGATCCGGGAGTAGCGGGAGTAGGGGGCGAGCAGTACTTC. Protein product: CCADPGVAGVGGEQYF.

This clonotype was picked up many times. V and J are TRBV5-4 and TRBJ1-2; D remains ambiguous. This CDR3 spans 12 amino acids. CDR1 SGHNT and CDR2 YYREEE come from the germline V gene (reference sequence). The V gene lost 2 bases and the J gene lost 6 bases, with 8 bases spanning the gap. CDR3 in amino acids: CASSFGGDGYTF. CDR3 bases: TGTGCCAGCAGCTTCGGCGGAGATGGCTACACCTTC. The whole variable domain, remainder taken from reference TRBV5-4 and TRBJ1-2, is ETGVTQSPTHLIKTRGQQVTLRCSSQSGHNTVSWYQQALGQGPQFIFQYYREEENGRGNFPPRFSGLQFPNYSSELNVNALELDDSALYLCASSFGGDGYTFGSGTRLTVV.

This clonotype was observed a single time. The chain couples TRBV30 to TRBJ2-1, with 8 bases that match TRBD2. There are 16 residues in the CDR3. Germline V CDR1 and CDR2: GTSNPN, SVGIG (reference sequence). V lost 2 bases, J lost 7 bases, and 13 bases stayed unmatched. Written as DNA, the CDR3 is TGTGCCTGGAGTCCCCCCCGCCGGGAGGGCCTGAATGAGCAGTTCTTC. Encoded protein: CAWSPPRREGLNEQFF. Variable domain in full (rest from reference TRBV30 and TRBJ2-1): SQTIHQWPATLVQPVGSPLSLECTVEGTSNPNLYWYRQAAGRGLQLLFYSVGIGQISSEVPQNLSASRPQDRQFILSSKKLLLSDSGFYLCAWSPPRREGLNEQFFGPGTRLTVL.

Ten or more counts support this clonotype. The V gene is TRBV24-1, the J gene TRBJ1-2; D gene ambiguous. Germline V gives CDR1 KGHDR, CDR2 SFDVKD. The CDR3 runs to 11 residues. With 5 bases removed from V and 7 bases from J, the gap between germline ends came to 7 bases. The CDR3: CATSGLSGYTF. The CDR3 DNA sequence: TGTGCCACCAGTGGACTCTCTGGCTACACCTTC.

This clonotype was detected ten times or more. This sequence joins TRBV3-1 and TRBJ2-1, with D possibly being TRBD2 (6 bases). This CDR3 is built from 18 residues. With 4 bases removed from V and 0 bases from J, the gap between germline ends came to 19 bases. Germline values: CDR1 LGHDT, CDR2 YNNKEL (reference sequence). CDR3 in DNA: TGTGCCAGCAGCCGGTCCTCATTCTTAGCGGCCTCCTACAATGAGCAGTTCTTC. This codes for CASSRSSFLAASYNEQFF.

There are many counts of this clonotype. The chain has TRBV28 and TRBJ2-3; 11 bases agree with TRBD2. The CDR3 length is 16 residues. Looked up from germline, CDR1 is MDHEN and CDR2 is SYDVKM. J gave up 6 bases and V 6 bases, and 11 bases lay outside the gene matches. DNA for the CDR3: TGTGCCAGCAGAGACAGACTAGCGGGAACCCCGGATACGCAGTATTTT. Encoded protein: CASRDRLAGTPDTQYF.